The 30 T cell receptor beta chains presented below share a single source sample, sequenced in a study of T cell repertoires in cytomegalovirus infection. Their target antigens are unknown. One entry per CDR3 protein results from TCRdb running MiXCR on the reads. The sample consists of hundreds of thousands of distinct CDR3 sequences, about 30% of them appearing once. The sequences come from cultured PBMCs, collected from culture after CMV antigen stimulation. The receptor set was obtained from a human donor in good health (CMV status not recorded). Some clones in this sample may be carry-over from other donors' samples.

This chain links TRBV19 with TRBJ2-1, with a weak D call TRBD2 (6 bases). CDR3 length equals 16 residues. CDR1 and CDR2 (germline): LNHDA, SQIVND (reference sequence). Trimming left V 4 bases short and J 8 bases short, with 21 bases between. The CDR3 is CASSTGRVQGGDEQFF. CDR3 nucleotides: TGTGCCAGTAGTACCGGACGGGTGCAGGGAGGCGATGAGCAGTTCTTC.

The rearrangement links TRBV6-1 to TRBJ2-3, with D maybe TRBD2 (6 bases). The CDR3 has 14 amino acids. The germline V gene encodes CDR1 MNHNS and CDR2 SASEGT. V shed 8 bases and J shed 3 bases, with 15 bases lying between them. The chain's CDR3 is CASGGTRGTDTQYF. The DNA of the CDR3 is TGTGCCAGCGGCGGGACCCGAGGGACAGATACGCAGTATTTT.

The CDR3 region has the DNA TGTGCCAGCAGCCTGAGACATAACACTGAAGCTTTCTTT. Amino acids: CASSLRHNTEAFF. The chain uses TRBV7-3 and TRBJ1-1; D is uncertain. CDR1 is SGHTA, CDR2 FQGTGA, per germline. V lost 5 bases and J lost 2, with 9 bases in between. The CDR3 is made up of 13 amino acids.

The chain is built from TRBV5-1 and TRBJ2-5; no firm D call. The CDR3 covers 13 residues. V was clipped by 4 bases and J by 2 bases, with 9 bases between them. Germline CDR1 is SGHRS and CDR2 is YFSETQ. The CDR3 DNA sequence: TGCGCCAGCAGCCCTACTACTCAAGAGACCCAGTACTTC. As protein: CASSPTTQETQYF.

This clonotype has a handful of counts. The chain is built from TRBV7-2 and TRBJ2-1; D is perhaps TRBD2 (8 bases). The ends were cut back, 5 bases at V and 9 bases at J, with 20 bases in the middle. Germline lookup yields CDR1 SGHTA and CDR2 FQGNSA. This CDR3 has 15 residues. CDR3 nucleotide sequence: TGTGCCAGCAGCCGGGGGGGAGCAGGGGGGGCTGAGCAGTTCTTC. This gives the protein CASSRGGAGGAEQFF.

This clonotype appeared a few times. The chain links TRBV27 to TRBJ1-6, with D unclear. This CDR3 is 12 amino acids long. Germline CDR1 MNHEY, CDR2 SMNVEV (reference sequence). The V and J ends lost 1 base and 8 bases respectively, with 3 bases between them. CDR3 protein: CASSLYDSPLHF. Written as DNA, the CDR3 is TGTGCCAGCAGTTTATACGATTCACCCCTCCACTTT.

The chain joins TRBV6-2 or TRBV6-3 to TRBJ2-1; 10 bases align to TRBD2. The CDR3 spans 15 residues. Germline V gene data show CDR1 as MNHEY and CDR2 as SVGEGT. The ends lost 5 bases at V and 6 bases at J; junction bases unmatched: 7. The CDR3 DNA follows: TGTGCCAGCAGTCCTCCTAGCGGGAGAGGCAATGAGCAGTTCTTC. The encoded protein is CASSPPSGRGNEQFF.

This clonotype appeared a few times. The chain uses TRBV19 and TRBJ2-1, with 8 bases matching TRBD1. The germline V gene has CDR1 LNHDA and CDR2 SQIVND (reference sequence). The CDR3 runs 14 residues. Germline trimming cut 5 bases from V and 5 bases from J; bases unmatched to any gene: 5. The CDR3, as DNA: TGTGCCAGTAGTCCCCGGACAGGGAACAATGAGCAGTTCTTC. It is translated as CASSPRTGNNEQFF.

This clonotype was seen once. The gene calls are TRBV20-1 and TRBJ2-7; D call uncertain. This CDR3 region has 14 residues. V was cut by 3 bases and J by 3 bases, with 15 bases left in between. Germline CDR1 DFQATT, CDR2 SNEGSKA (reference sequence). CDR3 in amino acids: CSASPSGEIYEQYF. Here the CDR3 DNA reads TGCAGTGCTAGCCCTTCTGGGGAAATCTACGAGCAGTACTTC.

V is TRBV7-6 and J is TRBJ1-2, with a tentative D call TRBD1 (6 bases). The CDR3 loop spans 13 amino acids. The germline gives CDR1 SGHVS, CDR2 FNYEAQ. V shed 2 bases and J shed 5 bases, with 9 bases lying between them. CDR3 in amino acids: CASSLYQGYGYTF. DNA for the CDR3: TGTGCCAGCAGCTTATATCAGGGGTATGGCTACACCTTC.

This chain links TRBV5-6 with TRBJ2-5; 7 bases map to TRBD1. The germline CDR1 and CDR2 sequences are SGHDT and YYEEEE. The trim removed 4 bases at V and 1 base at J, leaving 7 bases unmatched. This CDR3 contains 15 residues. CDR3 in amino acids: CASSATTGSQETQYF. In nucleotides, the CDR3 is TGTGCCAGCAGCGCGACGACAGGGAGCCAAGAGACCCAGTACTTC.

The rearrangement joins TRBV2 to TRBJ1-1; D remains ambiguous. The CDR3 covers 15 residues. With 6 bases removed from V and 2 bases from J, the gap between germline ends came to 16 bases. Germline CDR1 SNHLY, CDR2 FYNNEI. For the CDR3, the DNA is TGTGCCAGCAGCGATCCGGCAGATATTAACACTGAAGCTTTCTTT. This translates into CASSDPADINTEAFF.

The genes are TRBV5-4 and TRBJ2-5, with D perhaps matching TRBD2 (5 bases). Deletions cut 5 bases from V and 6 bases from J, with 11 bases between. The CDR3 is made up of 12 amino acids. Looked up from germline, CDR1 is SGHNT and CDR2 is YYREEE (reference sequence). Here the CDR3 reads CASSGLTKTQYF. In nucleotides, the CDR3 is TGTGCCAGCAGTGGACTGACCAAGACCCAGTACTTC.

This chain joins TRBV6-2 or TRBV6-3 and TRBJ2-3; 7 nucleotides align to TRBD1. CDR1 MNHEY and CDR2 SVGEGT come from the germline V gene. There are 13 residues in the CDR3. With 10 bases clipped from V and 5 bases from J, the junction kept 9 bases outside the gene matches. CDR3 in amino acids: CATRDSNRDTQYF. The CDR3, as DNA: TGTGCCACCCGGGACAGCAATCGAGATACGCAGTATTTT.

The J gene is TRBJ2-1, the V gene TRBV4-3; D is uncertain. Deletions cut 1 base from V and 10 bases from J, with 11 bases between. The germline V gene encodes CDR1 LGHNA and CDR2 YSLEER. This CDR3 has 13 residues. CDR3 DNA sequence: TGCGCCAGCAGCCAAGCCGAAGGCGCGGAGCAGTTCTTC. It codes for CASSQAEGAEQFF.

In DNA, the CDR3 is TGTGCCAGCAGCAAAATGTTGGGGGGTAGCAATCAGCCCCAGCATTTT. Protein: CASSKMLGGSNQPQHF. V and J are TRBV6-2 or TRBV6-3 and TRBJ1-5; possible D gene TRBD1, 5 bases. With 6 bases removed from V and 0 bases from J, the gap between germline ends came to 15 bases. The germline CDR1 and CDR2 sequences are MNHEY and SVGEGT. This CDR3 comprises 16 residues.

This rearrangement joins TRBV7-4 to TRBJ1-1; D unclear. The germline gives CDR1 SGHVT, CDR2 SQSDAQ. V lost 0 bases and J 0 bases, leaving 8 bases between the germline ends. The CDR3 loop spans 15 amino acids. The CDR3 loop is CASSLATPMNTEAFF. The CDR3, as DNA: TGTGCCAGCAGCTTAGCAACGCCAATGAACACTGAAGCTTTCTTT.

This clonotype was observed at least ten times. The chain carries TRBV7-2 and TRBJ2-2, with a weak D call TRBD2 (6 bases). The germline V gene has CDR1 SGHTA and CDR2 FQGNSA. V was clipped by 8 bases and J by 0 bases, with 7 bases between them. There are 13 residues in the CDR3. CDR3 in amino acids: CASAGTNTGELFF. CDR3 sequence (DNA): TGTGCCAGCGCGGGGACGAACACCGGGGAGCTGTTTTTT. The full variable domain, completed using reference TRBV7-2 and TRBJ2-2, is GAGVSQSPSNKVTEKGKDVELRCDPISGHTALYWYRQSLGQGLEFLIYFQGNSAPDKSGLPSDRFSAERTGGSVSTLTIQRTQQEDSAVYLCASAGTNTGELFFGEGSRLTVL.

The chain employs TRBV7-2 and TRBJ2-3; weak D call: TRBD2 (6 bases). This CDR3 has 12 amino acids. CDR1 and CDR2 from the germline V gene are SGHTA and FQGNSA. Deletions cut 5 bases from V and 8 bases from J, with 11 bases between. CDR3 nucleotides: TGTGCCAGCAGCCCGGGACTTATTACGCAGTATTTT. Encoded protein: CASSPGLITQYF.

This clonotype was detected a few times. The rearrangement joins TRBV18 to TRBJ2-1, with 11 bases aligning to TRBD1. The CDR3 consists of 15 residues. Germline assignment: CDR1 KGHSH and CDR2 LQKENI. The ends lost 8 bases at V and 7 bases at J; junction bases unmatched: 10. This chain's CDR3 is CASRGPGQGVNEQFF. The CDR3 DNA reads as TGTGCCAGCCGGGGTCCGGGACAGGGGGTAAATGAGCAGTTCTTC.

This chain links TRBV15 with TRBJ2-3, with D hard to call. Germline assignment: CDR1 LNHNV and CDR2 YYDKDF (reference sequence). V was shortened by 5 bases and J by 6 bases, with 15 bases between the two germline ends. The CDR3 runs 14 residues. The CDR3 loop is CATSRKNVGDTQYF. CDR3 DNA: TGTGCCACCAGCCGAAAAAACGTGGGCGATACGCAGTATTTT.

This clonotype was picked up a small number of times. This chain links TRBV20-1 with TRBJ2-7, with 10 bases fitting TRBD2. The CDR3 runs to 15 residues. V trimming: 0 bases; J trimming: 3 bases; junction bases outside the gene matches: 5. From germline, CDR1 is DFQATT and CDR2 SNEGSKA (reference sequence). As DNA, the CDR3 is TGCAGTGCTAGAGATCGGCTAGCGGGGGTCTACGAGCAGTACTTC. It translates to CSARDRLAGVYEQYF.

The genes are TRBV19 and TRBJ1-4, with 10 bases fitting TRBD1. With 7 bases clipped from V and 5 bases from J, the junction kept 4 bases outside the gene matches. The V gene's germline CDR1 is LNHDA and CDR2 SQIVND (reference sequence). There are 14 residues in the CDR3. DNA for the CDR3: TGTGCCAGTACCCCGGGACAGGGGAATGAAAAACTGTTTTTT. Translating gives CASTPGQGNEKLFF.

The CDR3 nucleotides are TGTGCCAGCAGTGAGGGGACAGGCGAGTCCCAGTACTTC. Protein product: CASSEGTGESQYF. The chain employs TRBV6-5 and TRBJ2-5; the match to TRBD1 covers 8 bases. V lost 5 bases and J lost 9; bases outside the gene matches: 8. The CDR3 runs 13 residues. Germline V gives CDR1 MNHEY, CDR2 SVGAGI.

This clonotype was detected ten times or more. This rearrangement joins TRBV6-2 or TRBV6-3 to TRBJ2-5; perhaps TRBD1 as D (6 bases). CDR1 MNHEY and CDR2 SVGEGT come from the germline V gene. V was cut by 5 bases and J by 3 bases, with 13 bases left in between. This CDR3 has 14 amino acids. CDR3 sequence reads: CASSKRQVEETQYF. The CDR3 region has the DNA TGTGCCAGCAGTAAGCGACAGGTCGAAGAGACCCAGTACTTC.

The CDR3 DNA reads TGTGCCAGCAGCTTAACGAACGCGCAGTATTTT. Its translation: CASSLTNAQYF. The chain recombines TRBV7-2 with TRBJ2-3; D ambiguous. The germline V and J ends were trimmed by 2 bases and 10 bases, with 7 bases remaining between them. The CDR3 length is 11 residues. Germline CDR1 is SGHTA and CDR2 is FQGNSA.

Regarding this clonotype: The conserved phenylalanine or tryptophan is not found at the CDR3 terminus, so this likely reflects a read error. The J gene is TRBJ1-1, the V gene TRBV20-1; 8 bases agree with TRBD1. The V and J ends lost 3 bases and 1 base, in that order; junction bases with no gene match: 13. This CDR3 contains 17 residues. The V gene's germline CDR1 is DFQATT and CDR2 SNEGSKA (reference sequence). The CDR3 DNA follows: TGCAGTGCTAGTGGGTCAGGGGGCGTTCAATGGAACACTGAAGCTTTCCTT. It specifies CSASGSGGVQWNTEAFL.

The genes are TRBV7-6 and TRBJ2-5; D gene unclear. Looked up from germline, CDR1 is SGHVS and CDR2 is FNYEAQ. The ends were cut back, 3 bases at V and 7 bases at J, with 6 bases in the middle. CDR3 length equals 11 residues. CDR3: CASSLGLTQYF. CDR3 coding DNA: TGTGCCAGCAGCTTGGGGTTGACCCAGTACTTC.

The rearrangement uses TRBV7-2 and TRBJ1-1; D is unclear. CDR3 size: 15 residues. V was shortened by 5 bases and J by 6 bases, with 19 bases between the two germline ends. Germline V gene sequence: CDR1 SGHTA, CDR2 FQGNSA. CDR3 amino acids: CASSPRPSMVPEAFF. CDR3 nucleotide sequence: TGTGCCAGCAGCCCAAGGCCGTCCATGGTGCCTGAAGCTTTCTTT. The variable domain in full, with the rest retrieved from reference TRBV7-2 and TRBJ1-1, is GAGVSQSPSNKVTEKGKDVELRCDPISGHTALYWYRQSLGQGLEFLIYFQGNSAPDKSGLPSDRFSAERTGGSVSTLTIQRTQQEDSAVYLCASSPRPSMVPEAFFGQGTRLTVV.

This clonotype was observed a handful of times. In DNA form, the CDR3 reads TGCAGCGTTGAAGAGGGCCCCGCTGGCACTGAAGCTTTCTTT. This encodes CSVEEGPAGTEAFF. This sequence joins TRBV29-1 and TRBJ1-1; no clear D. The CDR3 has 14 amino acids. Germline V gene data show CDR1 as SQVTM and CDR2 as ANQGSEA. Trimming stripped 0 bases from V and 4 bases from J, with 12 bases between.